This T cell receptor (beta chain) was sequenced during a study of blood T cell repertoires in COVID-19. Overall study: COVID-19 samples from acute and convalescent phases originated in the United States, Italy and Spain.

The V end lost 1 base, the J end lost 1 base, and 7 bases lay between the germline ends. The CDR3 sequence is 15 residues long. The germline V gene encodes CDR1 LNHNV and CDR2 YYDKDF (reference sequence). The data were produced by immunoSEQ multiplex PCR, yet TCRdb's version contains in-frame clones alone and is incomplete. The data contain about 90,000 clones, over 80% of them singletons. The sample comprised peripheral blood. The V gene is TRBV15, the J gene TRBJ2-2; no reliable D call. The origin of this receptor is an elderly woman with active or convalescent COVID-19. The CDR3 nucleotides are TGTGCCACCAGCAGAGTGGGCAGGAACACCGGGGAGCTGTTTTTT. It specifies CATSRVGRNTGELFF.